The present T cell receptor (beta chain) was sequenced within a study of blood T cell repertoires in COVID-19. Background on the study: The samples span acute and convalescent COVID-19 from the United States, Italy and Spain.

The CDR3 spans 17 residues. The germline V gene encodes CDR1 SGHNT and CDR2 YYREEE (reference sequence). V gave up 2 bases and J gave up 2 bases; unmatched junction bases: 10. Profiled with immunoSEQ multiplex PCR; TCRdb holds only in-frame clones, not every one. The repertoire includes about 84,000 clones, roughly 95% of them detected once, and 3.5% to 5% sits in the top ten. The sequenced material came from peripheral blood. The genes are TRBV5-4 and TRBJ2-3; 8 nucleotides match TRBD2. This receptor was obtained from a human donor with active COVID-19. The donor label of this sample is uncertain. The CDR3 here is CASSFRTSGSSTDTQYF. Written as DNA, the CDR3 is TGTGCCAGCAGCTTCCGAACGAGCGGGAGTTCCACAGATACGCAGTATTTT. The complete variable domain, with remaining parts taken from reference TRBV5-4 and TRBJ2-3, reads ETGVTQSPTHLIKTRGQQVTLRCSSQSGHNTVSWYQQALGQGPQFIFQYYREEENGRGNFPPRFSGLQFPNYSSELNVNALELDDSALYLCASSFRTSGSSTDTQYFGPGTRLTVL.